The 3 T cell receptor beta chains in this list originate from one sample, sequenced in a study of beta chain features in type 1 diabetes. The entirety of the isolated RNA underwent reverse transcription, so expressed TCRB transcripts were sequenced. The protocol was immunoSEQ multiplex PCR, while the TCRdb copy is restricted to in-frame clones and leaves out a portion. This sample has 200,000 to 250,000 clones, with over 65% found just once. The sample taken for sequencing was naive CD4+ T cells from blood. Receptors originate from a man aged 25 to 45 in good health.

V gene TRBV7-9 combines with J gene TRBJ2-3; 9 bases are shared with TRBD2. The CDR3 is made up of 14 amino acids. Germline lookup yields CDR1 SEHNR and CDR2 FQNEAQ (reference sequence). With V trimmed by 5 bases and J by 6 bases, 6 bases remained unmatched. CDR3 loop: CASSPSGMADTQYF. The CDR3, as DNA: TGTGCCAGCAGCCCTAGCGGGATGGCGGATACGCAGTATTTT.

The sample holds a few counts of this clone. The rearrangement joins TRBV29-1 to TRBJ2-5; 8 positions match TRBD2. The CDR3 loop spans 13 amino acids. V gave up 2 bases and J gave up 5 bases; unmatched junction bases: 4. The germline CDR1 and CDR2 sequences are SQVTM and ANQGSEA. CDR3 protein: CSVESGGAETQYF. The DNA of the CDR3 is TGCAGCGTTGAATCGGGGGGGGCGGAGACCCAGTACTTC.

The chain employs TRBV19 and TRBJ2-5; 9 nucleotides align to TRBD1. V shed 4 bases and J 2 bases; nucleotides not matched to a gene: 5. The germline gives CDR1 LNHDA, CDR2 SQIVND (reference sequence). CDR3 length equals 15 residues. For the CDR3, the DNA is TGTGCCAGTAGTACCCTGGACAGGGGACAAGAGACCCAGTACTTC. Its translation is CASSTLDRGQETQYF. Together with reference TRBV19 and TRBJ2-5, the CDR3 gives the full variable domain: DGGITQSPKYLFRKEGQNVTLSCEQNLNHDAMYWYRQDPGQGLRLIYYSQIVNDFQKGDIAEGYSVSREKKESFPLTVTSAQKNPTAFYLCASSTLDRGQETQYFGPGTRLLVL.